The TCR beta chain under discussion was sequenced for a study of regulatory T cells in long-lasting Graves disease. CDR1 MDHEN and CDR2 SYDVKM come from the germline V gene. The CDR3 spans 16 residues. J was trimmed by 3 bases and V by 2 bases; bases with no gene match: 4. In its sample, this clonotype was seen a few times. No antigen is known for it. Broader study findings: Newly diagnosed disease favored TRBV20-1 and TRBJ2-1 over persistent disease. With a few thousand shared public clonotypes, persistent patients exceeded new patients, who shared about a thousand.

The time point was: persistent/refractory GD, antithyroid drugs over 5 years with positive TRAb. Extracted PBMC RNA gave rise to the TCR library. Library construction for TCR beta used iRepertoire HTBI primers and Arm-PCR of CDR3 regions. MiXCR, applied by TCRdb to the multiplex PCR reads, yields one record per CDR3 protein. The sample lists 600,000 to 850,000 distinct CDR3 sequences; approximately 29% were seen once. This sequence joins TRBV28 and TRBJ1-6, with 7 bases matching TRBD1. The source material was peripheral blood mononuclear cells (PBMCs), sampled when the disease was refractory, from a patient treated with antithyroid drugs. The clonotype was recovered from a female donor with Graves disease. CDR3 coding DNA: TGTGCCAGCAGTTTACCGGGACAGAACTATAATTCACCCCTCCACTTT. Translating it yields CASSLPGQNYNSPLHF.